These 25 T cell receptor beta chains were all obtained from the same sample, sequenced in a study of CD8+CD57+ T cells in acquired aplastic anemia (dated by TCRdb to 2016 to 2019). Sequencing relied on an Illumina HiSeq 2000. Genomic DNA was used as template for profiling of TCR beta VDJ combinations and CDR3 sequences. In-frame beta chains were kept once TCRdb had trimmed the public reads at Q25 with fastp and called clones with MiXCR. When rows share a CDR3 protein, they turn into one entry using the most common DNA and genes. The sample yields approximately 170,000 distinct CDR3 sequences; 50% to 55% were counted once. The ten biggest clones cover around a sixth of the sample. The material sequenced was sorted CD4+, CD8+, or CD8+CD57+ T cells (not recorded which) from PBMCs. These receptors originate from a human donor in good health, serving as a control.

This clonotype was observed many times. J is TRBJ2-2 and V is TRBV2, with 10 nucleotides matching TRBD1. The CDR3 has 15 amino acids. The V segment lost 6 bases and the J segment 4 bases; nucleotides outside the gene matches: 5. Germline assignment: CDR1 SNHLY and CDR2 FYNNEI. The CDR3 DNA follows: TGTGCCAGCAGATCGACAGGGGGCGCCACCGGGGAGCTGTTTTTT. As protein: CASRSTGGATGELFF.

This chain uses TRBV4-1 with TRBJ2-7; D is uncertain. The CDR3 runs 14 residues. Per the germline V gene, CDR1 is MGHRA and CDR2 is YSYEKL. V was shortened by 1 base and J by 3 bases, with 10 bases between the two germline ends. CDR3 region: CASSQAIGNYEQYF. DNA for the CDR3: TGCGCCAGCAGCCAAGCGATAGGGAACTACGAGCAGTACTTC.

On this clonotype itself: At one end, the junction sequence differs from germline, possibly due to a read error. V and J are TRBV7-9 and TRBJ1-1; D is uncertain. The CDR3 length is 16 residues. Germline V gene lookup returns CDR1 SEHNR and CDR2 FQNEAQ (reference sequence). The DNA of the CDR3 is TGCGCCAGCAGTCCTCGTCCCGGGCCGCCCAGCACTGAAGCTTTCTTT. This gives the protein CASSPRPGPPSTEAFF.

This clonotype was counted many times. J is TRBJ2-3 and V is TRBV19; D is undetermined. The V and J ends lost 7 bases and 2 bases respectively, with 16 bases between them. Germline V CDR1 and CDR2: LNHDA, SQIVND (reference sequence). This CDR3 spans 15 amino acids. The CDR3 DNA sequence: TGTGCCAGTACGTCAGGTTCCTGGTACACAGATACGCAGTATTTT. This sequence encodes CASTSGSWYTDTQYF.

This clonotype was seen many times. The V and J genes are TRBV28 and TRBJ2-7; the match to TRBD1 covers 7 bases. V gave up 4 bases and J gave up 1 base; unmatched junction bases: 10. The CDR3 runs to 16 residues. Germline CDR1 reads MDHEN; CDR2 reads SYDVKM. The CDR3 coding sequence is TGTGCCAGCAGTTCCCCTGGGACAGTGTCTTCCTACGAGCAGTACTTC. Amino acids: CASSSPGTVSSYEQYF.

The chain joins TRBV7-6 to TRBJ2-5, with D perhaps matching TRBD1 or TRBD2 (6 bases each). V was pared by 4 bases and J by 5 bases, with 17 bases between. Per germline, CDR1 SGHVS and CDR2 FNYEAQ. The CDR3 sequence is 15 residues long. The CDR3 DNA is TGTGCCAGCAGCTCCAAAGGGGGGCCTCGGGAGACCCAGTACTTC. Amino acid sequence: CASSSKGGPRETQYF.

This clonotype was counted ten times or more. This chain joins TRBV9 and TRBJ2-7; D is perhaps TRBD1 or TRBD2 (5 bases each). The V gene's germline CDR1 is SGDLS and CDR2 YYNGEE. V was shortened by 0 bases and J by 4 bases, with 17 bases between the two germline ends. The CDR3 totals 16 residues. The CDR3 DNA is TGTGCCAGCAGCGTAGCCGGGTACGGGGCTCGGTACGAGCAGTACTTC. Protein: CASSVAGYGARYEQYF. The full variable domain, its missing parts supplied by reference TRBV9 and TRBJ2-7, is DSGVTQTPKHLITATGQRVTLRCSPRSGDLSVYWYQQSLDQGLQFLIQYYNGEERAKGNILERFSAQQFPDLHSELNLSSLELGDSALYFCASSVAGYGARYEQYFGPGTRLTVT.

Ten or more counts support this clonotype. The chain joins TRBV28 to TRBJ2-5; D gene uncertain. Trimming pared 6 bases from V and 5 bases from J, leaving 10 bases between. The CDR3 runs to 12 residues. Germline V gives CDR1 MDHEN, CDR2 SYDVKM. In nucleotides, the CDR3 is TGTGCCAGCAGCGTTGGATGGGAGACCCAGTACTTC. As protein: CASSVGWETQYF.

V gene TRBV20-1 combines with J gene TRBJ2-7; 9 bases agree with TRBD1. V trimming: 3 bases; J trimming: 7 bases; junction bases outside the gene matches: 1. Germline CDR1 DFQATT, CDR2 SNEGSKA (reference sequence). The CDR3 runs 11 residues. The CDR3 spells CSARTGGEQYF. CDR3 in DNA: TGCAGTGCTAGGACAGGGGGAGAGCAGTACTTC.

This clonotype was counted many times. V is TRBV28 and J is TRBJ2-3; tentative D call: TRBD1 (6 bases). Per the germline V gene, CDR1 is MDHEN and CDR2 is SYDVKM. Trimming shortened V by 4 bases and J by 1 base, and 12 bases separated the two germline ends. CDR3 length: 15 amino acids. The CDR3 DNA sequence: TGTGCCAGCAGTTCACAGGGACAAGGCACAGATACGCAGTATTTT. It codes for CASSSQGQGTDTQYF.

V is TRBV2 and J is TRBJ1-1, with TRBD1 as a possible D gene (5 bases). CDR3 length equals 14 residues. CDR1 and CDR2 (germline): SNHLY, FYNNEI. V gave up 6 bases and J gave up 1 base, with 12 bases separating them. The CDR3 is CASSLDTGNTEAFF. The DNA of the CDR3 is TGTGCCAGCAGCCTTGATACAGGGAACACTGAAGCTTTCTTT.

CDR3 in amino acids: CSARNGYEQYF. CDR3 nucleotide sequence: TGCAGTGCTAGAAATGGCTACGAGCAGTACTTC. The chain joins TRBV20-1 to TRBJ2-7; D call uncertain. Per the germline V gene, CDR1 is DFQATT and CDR2 is SNEGSKA (reference sequence). Between the trimmed V and J ends, which lost 2 bases and 3 bases, there was a span of 5 bases. The CDR3 length is 11 residues.

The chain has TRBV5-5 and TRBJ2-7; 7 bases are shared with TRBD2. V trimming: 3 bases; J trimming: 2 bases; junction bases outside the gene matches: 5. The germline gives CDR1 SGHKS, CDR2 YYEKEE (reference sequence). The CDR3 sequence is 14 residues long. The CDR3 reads CASSSPGLTYEQYF. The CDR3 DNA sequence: TGTGCCAGCAGCTCACCGGGACTAACCTACGAGCAGTACTTC.

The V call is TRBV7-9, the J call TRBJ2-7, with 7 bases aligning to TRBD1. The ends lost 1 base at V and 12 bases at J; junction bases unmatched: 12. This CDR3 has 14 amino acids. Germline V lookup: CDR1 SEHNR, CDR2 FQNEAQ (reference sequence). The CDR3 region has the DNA TGTGCCAGCAGCTTAGATGAAGGGGGCACTTGGTGGTACTTC. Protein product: CASSLDEGGTWWYF.

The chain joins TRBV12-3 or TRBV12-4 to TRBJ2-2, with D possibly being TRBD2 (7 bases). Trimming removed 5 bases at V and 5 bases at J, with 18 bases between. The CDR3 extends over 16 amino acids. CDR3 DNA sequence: TGTGCCAGCAGTGAATTCGGGGGGCGCGGGACCGGGGAGCTGTTTTTT. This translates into CASSEFGGRGTGELFF.

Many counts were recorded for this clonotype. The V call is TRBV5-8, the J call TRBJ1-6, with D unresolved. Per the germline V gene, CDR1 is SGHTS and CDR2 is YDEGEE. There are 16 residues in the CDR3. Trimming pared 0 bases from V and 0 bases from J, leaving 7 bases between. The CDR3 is CASSLGASSYNSPLHF. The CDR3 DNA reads TGTGCCAGCAGCTTGGGAGCGAGCTCCTATAATTCACCCCTCCACTTT. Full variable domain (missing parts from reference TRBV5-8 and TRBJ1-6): EAGVTQSPTHLIKTRGQQATLRCSPISGHTSVYWYQQALGLGLQFLLWYDEGEERNRGNFPPRFSGRQFPNYSSELNVNALELEDSALYLCASSLGASSYNSPLHFGNGTRLTVT.

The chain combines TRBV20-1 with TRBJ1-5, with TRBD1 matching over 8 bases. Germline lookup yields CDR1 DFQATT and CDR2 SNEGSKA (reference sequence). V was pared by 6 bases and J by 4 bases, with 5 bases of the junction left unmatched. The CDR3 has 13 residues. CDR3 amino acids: CSAPRQGNQPQHF. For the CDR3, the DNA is TGCAGTGCCCCGAGACAGGGGAATCAGCCCCAGCATTTT.

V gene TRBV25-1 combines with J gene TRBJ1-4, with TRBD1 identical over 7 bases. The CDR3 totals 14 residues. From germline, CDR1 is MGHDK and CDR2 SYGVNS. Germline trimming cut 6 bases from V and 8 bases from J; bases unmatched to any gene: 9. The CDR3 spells CASRSGTAVEKLFF. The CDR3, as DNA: TGTGCCAGCAGGTCCGGGACAGCGGTAGAAAAACTGTTTTTT.

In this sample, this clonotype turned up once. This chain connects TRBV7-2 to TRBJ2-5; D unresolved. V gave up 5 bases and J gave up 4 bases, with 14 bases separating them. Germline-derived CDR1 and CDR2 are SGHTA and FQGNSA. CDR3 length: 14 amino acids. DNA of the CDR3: TGTGCCAGCAGCCTATACTCAGCGAGAGAGACCCAGTACTTC. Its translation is CASSLYSARETQYF. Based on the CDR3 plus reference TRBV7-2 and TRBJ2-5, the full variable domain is GAGVSQSPSNKVTEKGKDVELRCDPISGHTALYWYRQSLGQGLEFLIYFQGNSAPDKSGLPSDRFSAERTGGSVSTLTIQRTQQEDSAVYLCASSLYSARETQYFGPGTRLLVL.

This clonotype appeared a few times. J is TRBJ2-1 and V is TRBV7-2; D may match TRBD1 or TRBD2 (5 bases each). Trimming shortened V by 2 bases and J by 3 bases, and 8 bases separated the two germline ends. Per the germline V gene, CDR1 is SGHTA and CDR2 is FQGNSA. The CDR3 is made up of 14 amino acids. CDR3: CASSLRGDYNEQFF. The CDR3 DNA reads TGTGCCAGCAGCTTACGAGGGGACTACAATGAGCAGTTCTTC.

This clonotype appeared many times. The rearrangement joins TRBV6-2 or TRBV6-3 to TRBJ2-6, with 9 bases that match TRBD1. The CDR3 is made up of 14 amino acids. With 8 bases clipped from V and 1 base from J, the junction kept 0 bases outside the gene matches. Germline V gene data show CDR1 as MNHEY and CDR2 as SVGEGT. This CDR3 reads CASGQGSGANVLTF. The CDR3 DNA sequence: TGTGCCAGCGGACAGGGGTCTGGGGCCAACGTCCTGACTTTC.

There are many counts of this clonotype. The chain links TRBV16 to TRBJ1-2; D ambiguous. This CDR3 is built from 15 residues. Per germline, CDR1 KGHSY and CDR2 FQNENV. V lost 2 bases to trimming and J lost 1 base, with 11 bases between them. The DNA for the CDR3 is TGTGCCAGCAGCCAAACTCTGGGAATTAACTATGGCTACACCTTC. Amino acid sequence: CASSQTLGINYGYTF.

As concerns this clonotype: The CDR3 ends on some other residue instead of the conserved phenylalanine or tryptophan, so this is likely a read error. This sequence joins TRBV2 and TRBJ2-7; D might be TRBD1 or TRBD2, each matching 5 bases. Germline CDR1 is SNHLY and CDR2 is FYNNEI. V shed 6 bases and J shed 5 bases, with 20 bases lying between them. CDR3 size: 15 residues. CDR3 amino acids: CASRTRGSIGDEQYL. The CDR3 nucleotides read TGTGCCAGCAGAACACGGGGCAGTATTGGGGACGAGCAGTACCTC.

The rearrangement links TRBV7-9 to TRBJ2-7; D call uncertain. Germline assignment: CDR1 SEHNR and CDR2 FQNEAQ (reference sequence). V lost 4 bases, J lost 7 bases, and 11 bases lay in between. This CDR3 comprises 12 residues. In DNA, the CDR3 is TGTGCCAGCAGCTCGGACGCGAGTGAGCAGTACTTC. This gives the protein CASSSDASEQYF.

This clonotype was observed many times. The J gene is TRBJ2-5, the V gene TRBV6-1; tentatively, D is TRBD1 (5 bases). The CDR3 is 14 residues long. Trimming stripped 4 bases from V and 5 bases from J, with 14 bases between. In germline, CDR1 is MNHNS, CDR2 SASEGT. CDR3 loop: CASSGQGVRETQYF. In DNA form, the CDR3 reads TGTGCCAGCAGTGGGCAGGGCGTTAGGGAGACCCAGTACTTC.